A selection of T cell receptor beta chains follows, all from one sample in a study of memory CD4+ T cells and cytomegalovirus serostatus. Measured with immunoSEQ multiplex PCR; TCRdb has only the in-frame clones, and not every one. The data contain about 100,000 clones, over 70% of them singletons. Material for sequencing was memory CD4+ T cells from blood. These receptors originate from an adult in good health and CMV-seropositive. The CDR3 runs from the conserved cysteine through the conserved F or W. The D gene is left open where the match is weak. Some rows mark clone size as missing; the rest say once, few, many or name a class of expanded clone.

size,D,J,V,DNA,CDR3
.,.,TRBJ1-4,TRBV29-1,TGCAGCGTCCTCCGGGCCGCGGGTGAAAAACTGTTTTTT,CSVLRAAGEKLFF
.,TRBD2,TRBJ2-7,TRBV10-1,TGCGCCAGCAGTTCTAGCGGGAGTGGGTTGTACGAGCAGTACTTC,CASSSSGSGLYEQYF
.,.,TRBJ1-3,TRBV11-2,TGTGCCAGCAGCCCATTCGGGGCGTCTCGGACCATATATTTT,CASSPFGASRTIYF
.,.,TRBJ2-3,TRBV30,TGTGCCTGGAATTTCGGGCGCACAGATACGCAGTATTTT,CAWNFGRTDTQYF
.,.,TRBJ2-7,TRBV7-2,TGTGCCAGCAGCCGACAGCGAGTCTACGAGCAGTACTTC,CASSRQRVYEQYF
.,TRBD1,TRBJ1-1,TRBV4-1,TGCGCCAGCAGCCAAGATTCAGGGGGTGGGAGGGTCACTGAAGCTTTCTTT,CASSQDSGGGRVTEAFF
.,TRBD2,TRBJ2-1,TRBV29-1,TGCAGCGTTGGTGGGGGGACTAGCGGGAGTGGGAATGAGCAGTTCTTC,CSVGGGTSGSGNEQFF
.,TRBD1,TRBJ1-3,TRBV28,TGTGCCAGCAGTTCGGCAGGGGGCTTTTTCGGAAACACCATATATTTT,CASSSAGGFFGNTIYF
.,TRBD2,TRBJ2-7,TRBV5-1,TGCGCCAGCAGCTTCGCCCAACTAGCGGGCGCCGGGGAGCAGTACTTC,CASSFAQLAGAGEQYF
medium-sized,TRBD1,TRBJ1-1,TRBV5-8,TGTGCCAGCAGCTTGGGACCGCAGGGGGAACGAGCTTTCTTT,CASSLGPQGERAFF
.,.,TRBJ2-2,TRBV18,TGTGCCAGCTCACCGGACCGGAACACCGGGGAGCTGTTTTTT,CASSPDRNTGELFF
.,TRBD1,TRBJ2-7,TRBV19,TGTGCCAGCGGAGGACAGGCGGCGCGGGAGCAGTACTTC,CASGGQAAREQYF
.,TRBD1,TRBJ1-4,TRBV5-1,TGCGCCAGCAGCCCACAGGGGGCCCCTAATGAAAAACTGTTTTTT,CASSPQGAPNEKLFF
.,.,TRBJ2-1,TRBV5-8,TGTGCCAGCAGCTCACTCTGGACAGCTGGCCATGAGCAGTTCTTC,CASSSLWTAGHEQFF
.,.,TRBJ2-2,TRBV7-9,TGTGCCAGCAGGCAGAACCTCGCGAACACCGGGGAGCTGTTTTTT,CASRQNLANTGELFF
.,.,TRBJ1-1,TRBV6-1,TGTGCCAGCAGTGAACGCCGTGACTCCCTTGAAGCTTTCTTT,CASSERRDSLEAFF
once,TRBD2,TRBJ2-3,TRBV19,TGTGCCAGTAGTATAAGGGGGACTAGCGGGACTACCACAGATACGCAGTATTTT,CASSIRGTSGTTTDTQYF
.,.,TRBJ2-1,TRBV4-2,TGTGCCAGCAGCCAAGCGGGACTGAAGTCCTACAATGAGCAGTTCTTC,CASSQAGLKSYNEQFF
.,.,TRBJ1-1,TRBV6-5,TGTGCCAGCAGTTACCGGGGGTCGACTAACACTGAAGCTTTCTTT,CASSYRGSTNTEAFF
.,.,TRBJ1-3,TRBV5-4,TGTGCCAGCAGCCAGGACAGCCGTACTGGAAACACCATATATTTT,CASSQDSRTGNTIYF
.,.,TRBJ1-5,TRBV28,TGTGCCAGCATGACCGAGGGAATGGGCAATCAGCCCCAGCATTTT,CASMTEGMGNQPQHF
.,TRBD2,TRBJ2-4,TRBV9,TGTGCCAGCAGCGTTGGGGAGGGAAACATTCAGTACTTC,CASSVGEGNIQYF
.,TRBD1,TRBJ1-2,TRBV2,TGTGCCAGCCGACGACAGGGGGATGGCTACACCTTC,CASRRQGDGYTF
.,.,TRBJ2-1,TRBV28,TGTGCCAGCAGTTCGGGGGCAGTAGGAGAGCAGTTCTTC,CASSSGAVGEQFF
.,TRBD1,TRBJ1-1,TRBV5-1,TGCGCCAGCAGCCCTGGACAGGGACGGGGCACTGAAGCTTTCTTT,CASSPGQGRGTEAFF
.,TRBD2,TRBJ2-7,TRBV5-4,TGTGCCAGCAGCACCGCTAGCGGAGTCTACGAGCAGTACTTC,CASSTASGVYEQYF
.,.,TRBJ2-2,TRBV7-3,TGTGCCAGCAGCTTAACGCCCCGAGGGGTAACCGGGGAGCTGTTTTTT,CASSLTPRGVTGELFF
.,.,TRBJ1-5,TRBV28,TGTGCCAGCAGTTGGGGCAGCTATAGCAATCAGCCCCAGCATTTT,CASSWGSYSNQPQHF
.,.,TRBJ1-1,TRBV5-1,TGCGCCAGCAGCTTTGGGAGCAGGGGTGAAGCTTTCTTT,CASSFGSRGEAFF
.,.,TRBJ2-2,TRBV7-9,TGTGCCAGCAGCTCTCGTGAGGGGGGCACCGGGGAGCTGTTTTTT,CASSSREGGTGELFF
.,TRBD2,TRBJ2-2,TRBV2,TGTGCCAGCACCCGAGCGGGGGGGGGCGGGGAGCTGTTTTTT,CASTRAGGGGELFF
.,.,TRBJ1-4,TRBV6-1,TGTGCCGGCTGCATGGGGGGTTCTAATGAAAAACTGTTTTTT,CAGCMGGSNEKLFF
.,.,TRBJ2-1,TRBV28,TGTGCCTCCTGGGGGCTGGCGGGAAGATACAATGAGCAGTTCTTC,CASWGLAGRYNEQFF
.,TRBD2,TRBJ2-4,TRBV2,TGTGCCAGCTGTAGTGCGGGAGACAACATTCAGTACTTC,CASCSAGDNIQYF
.,.,TRBJ1-5,TRBV7-9,TGTGCCAGCAGCTTGGAAGGGGTGGATCAGCCCCAGCATTTT,CASSLEGVDQPQHF
.,.,TRBJ1-4,TRBV2,TGTGCCAGCAGTGTCTATGGGTCTGAAAAACTGTTTTTT,CASSVYGSEKLFF
.,.,TRBJ1-5,TRBV27,TGTGCCAGCAGTGTATCGGGACGGGACGCTTATAGCAATCAGCCCCAGCATTTT,CASSVSGRDAYSNQPQHF
.,.,TRBJ2-5,TRBV28,TGTGCCAGCCTTAATTCGGGACTTTCTGAAGAAACCCAGTACTTC,CASLNSGLSEETQYF
few,TRBD2,TRBJ2-1,TRBV19,TGTGCCAGTAGACGGGAGGGCCAGTACAATGAGCAGTTCTTC,CASRREGQYNEQFF
.,TRBD2,TRBJ2-3,TRBV5-1,TGCGCCAGCAGCTGGACTAGCGGGATCACAGATACGCAGTATTTT,CASSWTSGITDTQYF
.,TRBD1,TRBJ2-5,TRBV9,TGTGCCAGCAGCGTAGCTACCAGGGGGCAAGAGACCCAGTACTTC,CASSVATRGQETQYF